The 28 T cell receptor beta chains below all came from one sample that was sequenced in a study of OX40 agonist ivuxolimab in advanced cancers. This table comes from immunoSEQ multiplex PCR, and its TCRdb copy is limited to in-frame clones, with some not included. This sample has approximately 100,000 clones, with over 85% found just once. Sample: CD4+ or CD8+ T cells sorted from blood, taken in a trial of the OX40 agonist ivuxolimab. These receptor sequences come from an adult with an advanced solid tumor such as melanoma, head and neck, liver or kidney cancer.

The count of this clone is one. The chain is built from TRBV5-4 and TRBJ2-7, with D uncertain. The germline CDR1 and CDR2 sequences are SGHNT and YYREEE (reference sequence). V was cut by 4 bases and J by 3 bases, with 5 bases left in between. CDR3 length: 11 amino acids. The CDR3 sequence is CASSINYEQYF. The CDR3 DNA reads TGTGCCAGCAGCATCAACTACGAGCAGTACTTC.

A few counts support this clone. This chain connects TRBV5-6 to TRBJ1-2; TRBD1 aligns across 8 bases. CDR3 size: 17 residues. The trim removed 6 bases at V and 8 bases at J, leaving 21 bases unmatched. The germline V gene has CDR1 SGHDT and CDR2 YYEEEE. Written as DNA, the CDR3 is TGTGCCAGCACCGATCTGGCCCGGGACAGTGGACAGGGCGGCTACACCTTC. It specifies CASTDLARDSGQGGYTF.

This chain connects TRBV11-1 to TRBJ2-5; D is unclear. The CDR3 runs 11 residues. Germline CDR1 reads SGHAT; CDR2 reads FQDESV (reference sequence). V was clipped by 3 bases and J by 1 base, with 0 bases between them. This CDR3 is CASSFQETQYF. DNA for the CDR3: TGTGCCAGCAGCTTCCAAGAGACCCAGTACTTC.

This chain connects TRBV7-2 to TRBJ1-3, with D unresolved. Trimming cost V 3 bases and J 2 bases, with 5 bases left between them. CDR3 length: 13 amino acids. Germline values: CDR1 SGHTA, CDR2 FQGNSA. CDR3 DNA sequence: TGTGCCAGCAGCTTTGAGGCTGGAAACACCATATATTTT. Its translation: CASSFEAGNTIYF.

This clone appeared a single time. The V call is TRBV2, the J call TRBJ2-7, with D possibly being TRBD2 (5 bases). The CDR3 consists of 14 residues. Germline assignment: CDR1 SNHLY and CDR2 FYNNEI. The V and J ends lost 6 bases and 0 bases respectively, with 12 bases between them. CDR3 DNA: TGTGCCAGCAGACGAAGCGGCCTCTCCTACGAGCAGTACTTC. Its protein product is CASRRSGLSYEQYF.

The rearrangement joins TRBV13 to TRBJ2-3; the D gene is possibly TRBD1 (5 bases). Germline V CDR1 and CDR2: PRHDT, FYEKMQ (reference sequence). This CDR3 is built from 15 residues. The V and J ends lost 6 bases and 1 base respectively, with 14 bases between them. The DNA of the CDR3 is TGTGCCAGCAGGAGATCCGAAGGGGGCACAGATACGCAGTATTTT. It is translated as CASRRSEGGTDTQYF.

This sequence joins TRBV30 and TRBJ2-1; D gene ambiguous. V was clipped by 0 bases and J by 8 bases, with 11 bases between them. Germline lookup yields CDR1 GTSNPN and CDR2 SVGIG (reference sequence). The CDR3 loop spans 13 amino acids. DNA for the CDR3: TGTGCCTGGAGTGTACTGGTTCGGGATGAGCAGTTCTTC. The encoded protein is CAWSVLVRDEQFF.

This chain joins TRBV6-1 and TRBJ2-3, with D tentatively TRBD2 (6 bases). V lost 2 bases to trimming and J lost 2 bases, with 17 bases between them. The germline gives CDR1 MNHNS, CDR2 SASEGT. The CDR3 sequence is 17 residues long. CDR3 DNA: TGTGCCAGCAGTGAAAAAAGCGGGTGGTTTCCCACAGATACGCAGTATTTT. It specifies CASSEKSGWFPTDTQYF.

In DNA, the CDR3 is TGTGCCAGCAGTTACCCCCCGGGCGGCACCAATCAGCCCCAGCATTTT. It specifies CASSYPPGGTNQPQHF. The J gene is TRBJ1-5, the V gene TRBV6-6; D remains ambiguous. Germline CDR1 and CDR2: MNHNY and SVGAGI (reference sequence). This CDR3 is 16 amino acids long. Trimming left V 2 bases short and J 3 bases short, with 14 bases between.

The chain carries TRBV7-2 and TRBJ2-5, with unresolved D. Germline assignment: CDR1 SGHTA and CDR2 FQGNSA. V was trimmed by 3 bases and J by 3 bases, leaving 8 bases between them. The CDR3 loop spans 13 amino acids. CDR3 nucleotide sequence: TGTGCCAGCAGCTTCTTTGGGGAAGAGACCCAGTACTTC. Translating it yields CASSFFGEETQYF.

The chain combines TRBV29-1 with TRBJ1-1; 7 nucleotides align to TRBD1. Germline V gene lookup returns CDR1 SQVTM and CDR2 ANQGSEA. The CDR3 runs 13 residues. With V trimmed by 3 bases and J by 4 bases, 5 bases remained unmatched. CDR3 coding DNA: TGCAGCGTTGACTACAGGGGTTCCACTGAAGCTTTCTTT. Its translation is CSVDYRGSTEAFF.

This sequence joins TRBV18 and TRBJ1-2, with a tentative D call TRBD1 (5 bases). CDR3 length: 12 residues. Germline V gene data show CDR1 as KGHSH and CDR2 as LQKENI. The V end lost 3 bases, the J end lost 3 bases, and 5 bases lay between the germline ends. The CDR3 protein is CASSPGDYGYTF. In DNA, the CDR3 is TGTGCCAGCTCACCGGGGGACTATGGCTACACCTTC.

The CDR3 bases are TGCGCCAGCAGCTTTGGACAGGGCCTTAACTATGGCTACACCTTC. This gives the protein CASSFGQGLNYGYTF. The chain joins TRBV5-1 to TRBJ1-2; TRBD1 matches 8 bases. Germline V gives CDR1 SGHRS, CDR2 YFSETQ. The V segment lost 2 bases and the J segment 1 base; nucleotides outside the gene matches: 4. The CDR3 loop spans 15 amino acids.

The chain employs TRBV11-3 and TRBJ2-5, with TRBD1 matching 8 bases. Germline trimming cut 5 bases from V and 1 base from J; bases unmatched to any gene: 3. Germline V lookup: CDR1 SGHNT, CDR2 YENEEA. The CDR3 length is 14 residues. The CDR3 DNA sequence: TGTGCCAGCAGCCCAGGGACAGGCCAAGAGACCCAGTACTTC. Encoded protein: CASSPGTGQETQYF.

V and J are TRBV7-7 and TRBJ2-2; weak D call: TRBD2 (7 bases). Trimming removed 5 bases at V and 3 bases at J, with 19 bases between. CDR3 length equals 17 residues. CDR1 and CDR2 (germline): SSHAT, FNYEAQ (reference sequence). The CDR3 nucleotides read TGTGCCAGCAGCCCCCTAGGGGGGGGCGGTCACACCGGGGAGCTGTTTTTT. Its protein is CASSPLGGGGHTGELFF.

This clone came up a few times. This rearrangement joins TRBV5-1 to TRBJ1-6; 11 bases align to TRBD1. The ends lost 1 base at V and 7 bases at J; junction bases unmatched: 10. The CDR3 spans 18 residues. Germline lookup yields CDR1 SGHRS and CDR2 YFSETQ. CDR3 region: CASSLRGTGGVENSPLHF. DNA for the CDR3: TGCGCCAGCAGCTTGCGGGGGACAGGGGGAGTTGAAAATTCACCCCTCCACTTT.

J is TRBJ2-3 and V is TRBV19; 12 bases agree with TRBD2. The CDR3 sequence is 16 residues long. V shed 6 bases and J 3 bases; nucleotides not matched to a gene: 7. Germline V lookup: CDR1 LNHDA, CDR2 SQIVND (reference sequence). This CDR3 is CASRALAGGTTDTQYF. The CDR3 nucleotides are TGTGCCAGTAGGGCACTAGCGGGGGGTACGACAGATACGCAGTATTTT. The full variable domain, in which reference TRBV19 and TRBJ2-3 provide the parts outside the CDR3, is DGGITQSPKYLFRKEGQNVTLSCEQNLNHDAMYWYRQDPGQGLRLIYYSQIVNDFQKGDIAEGYSVSREKKESFPLTVTSAQKNPTAFYLCASRALAGGTTDTQYFGPGTRLTVL.

V usage is TRBV6-5 and J usage is TRBJ2-7; the D gene could be TRBD1 or TRBD2 (6 bases each). The CDR3 is 11 residues long. The V and J ends lost 6 bases and 7 bases respectively, with 10 bases between them. Germline V lookup: CDR1 MNHEY, CDR2 SVGAGI. The CDR3 bases are TGTGCCAGCAGGGGGGCGGGGGAGCAGTACTTC. Its protein product is CASRGAGEQYF.

The chain carries TRBV5-1 and TRBJ1-2; possible D gene TRBD1, 5 bases. The CDR3 extends over 13 amino acids. CDR1 and CDR2 from the germline V gene are SGHRS and YFSETQ. Trimming cost V 5 bases and J 5 bases, with 13 bases left between them. CDR3 DNA: TGCGCCAGCAGGTGGGACGATGAGTATGGCTACACCTTC. It yields the protein CASRWDDEYGYTF.

The rearrangement uses TRBV7-2 and TRBJ1-4; D is perhaps TRBD1 (6 bases). Germline V gene sequence: CDR1 SGHTA, CDR2 FQGNSA. The CDR3 extends over 15 amino acids. V lost 5 bases and J lost 5, with 15 bases in between. CDR3 region: CASSPRTDANEKLFF. CDR3 DNA: TGTGCCAGCAGCCCCCGGACAGACGCCAATGAAAAACTGTTTTTT.

The chain joins TRBV7-9 to TRBJ2-7; 9 nucleotides agree with TRBD1. The ends lost 5 bases at V and 7 bases at J; junction bases unmatched: 3. Germline assignment: CDR1 SEHNR and CDR2 FQNEAQ (reference sequence). The CDR3 runs 12 residues. CDR3 residues: CASSAQGAEQYF. The CDR3 coding sequence is TGTGCCAGCAGCGCACAGGGGGCAGAGCAGTACTTC.

The count of this clone is one. The chain carries TRBV7-8 and TRBJ1-1, with 10 positions matching TRBD1. CDR3 length: 19 residues. The junction had 16 bases not matched to a gene; V was cut back by 1 base and J by 5 bases. CDR1 is SGHVS and CDR2 is FQNEAQ in the germline V gene. The CDR3 spells CASSLGGLLTGTGATEAFF. In nucleotides, the CDR3 is TGTGCCAGCAGCTTAGGTGGCCTACTCACCGGGACAGGGGCTACTGAAGCTTTCTTT.

The genes are TRBV18 and TRBJ2-3; D gene ambiguous. Germline loops: CDR1 KGHSH, CDR2 LQKENI. The CDR3 consists of 12 residues. Trimming pared 8 bases from V and 5 bases from J, leaving 11 bases between. The CDR3 is CASAPSEDTQYF. The CDR3 DNA reads TGTGCCAGCGCCCCCTCGGAAGATACGCAGTATTTT.

The CDR3 bases are TGTGCCAGCAGTTACTCGAGGCAGGGGGCCTACGAGCAGTACTTC. Its translation: CASSYSRQGAYEQYF. The chain links TRBV6-5 to TRBJ2-7, with 7 bases aligning to TRBD1. CDR1 and CDR2 from the germline V gene are MNHEY and SVGAGI. V was clipped by 0 bases and J by 2 bases; unmatched bases: 4. The CDR3 totals 15 residues.

The V call is TRBV28, the J call TRBJ1-4; 7 bases align to TRBD1. The CDR3 is 14 amino acids. V lost 6 bases to trimming and J lost 3 bases; unmatched junction nucleotides: 4. Germline values: CDR1 MDHEN, CDR2 SYDVKM. For the CDR3, the DNA is TGTGCCAGCAGGTCGGGACAGCCTAATGAAAAACTGTTTTTT. As protein: CASRSGQPNEKLFF.

V usage is TRBV28 and J usage is TRBJ1-4; a weak D match, TRBD1 (6 bases). The germline V gene encodes CDR1 MDHEN and CDR2 SYDVKM. The CDR3 runs to 16 residues. The germline V and J ends were trimmed by 6 bases and 2 bases, with 16 bases remaining between them. The CDR3 coding sequence is TGTGCCAGCAGCCAGACAGGAGGGGACACTAATGAAAAACTGTTTTTT. It codes for CASSQTGGDTNEKLFF. The full variable domain, completed using reference TRBV28 and TRBJ1-4, is DVKVTQSSRYLVKRTGEKVFLECVQDMDHENMFWYRQDPGLGLRLIYFSYDVKMKEKGDIPEGYSVSREKKERFSLILESASTNQTSMYLCASSQTGGDTNEKLFFGSGTQLSVL.

The V and J genes are TRBV28 and TRBJ1-4; D unclear. CDR1 is MDHEN and CDR2 is SYDVKM in the germline V gene. Trimming shortened V by 8 bases and J by 8 bases, and 12 bases separated the two germline ends. This CDR3 region has 12 residues. This chain's CDR3 is CASGLTEEKLFF. CDR3 coding DNA: TGTGCCAGCGGTCTTACTGAAGAAAAACTGTTTTTT. The full variable domain, its missing parts supplied by reference TRBV28 and TRBJ1-4, is DVKVTQSSRYLVKRTGEKVFLECVQDMDHENMFWYRQDPGLGLRLIYFSYDVKMKEKGDIPEGYSVSREKKERFSLILESASTNQTSMYLCASGLTEEKLFFGSGTQLSVL.

This clone was seen only once. This chain uses TRBV6-6 with TRBJ1-5; the D gene is possibly TRBD1 (5 bases). CDR1 is MNHNY, CDR2 SVGAGI, per germline (reference sequence). V was pared by 6 bases and J by 14 bases, with 14 bases between. This CDR3 region has 11 residues. CDR3 protein: CASSQQGRKHF. CDR3 DNA: TGTGCCAGCAGCCAGCAGGGAAGAAAGCATTTT.